The T cell receptor beta chain under discussion was sequenced for a study of glioma-infiltrating T cells after dendritic cell vaccination. Across the study: Patients received three intradermal dendritic cell vaccine injections at biweekly intervals. Whole-study results and caveats: Complete blood and tumor specimen sets were limited to few patients.

TCRdb keeps only in-frame clones here, not all; method: immunoSEQ multiplex PCR. The sample has tens of thousands of clones, 65% to 90% seen once. Trimming pared 6 bases from V and 0 bases from J, leaving 8 bases between. The germline CDR1 and CDR2 sequences are SGDLS and YYNGEE. This CDR3 is built from 13 residues. About this clone itself: Its antigen is still unknown.

The V call is TRBV9, the J call TRBJ2-3; D remains unclear. The specimen comprised blood, sampled before dendritic cell vaccination. This clonotype was sampled from a human donor with glioblastoma. The CDR3, as DNA: TGTGCCAGCAATGAGCTGAGCACAGATACGCAGTATTTT. This gives the protein CASNELSTDTQYF.